These 3 T cell receptor beta chains originate from one sample sequenced in a study of early T cells in non-severe SARS-CoV-2 infection. TCRdb itself ran the 5' RACE reads through MiXCR, one entry per CDR3 protein. The sample yields approximately 100,000 distinct CDR3 sequences, more than 9.5% seen once. The sequencing input was whole blood. The origin of the receptors is an adult who was a healthcare worker with PCR-confirmed SARS-CoV-2 infection or an uninfected control (not recorded which).

This clonotype was seen more than once but under ten times. The V and J genes are TRBV7-9 and TRBJ2-7; 10 nucleotides line up with TRBD1. The V gene end was trimmed by 4 bases and the J gene end by 5 bases; junction bases not matched to a gene: 14. This CDR3 contains 17 residues. In germline, CDR1 is SEHNR, CDR2 FQNEAQ (reference sequence). CDR3 sequence: CASSSPLGQGLIDEQYF. The DNA for the CDR3 is TGTGCCAGCAGCTCTCCCCTGGGACAGGGGTTAATAGACGAGCAGTACTTC. Drawing the rest from reference TRBV7-9 and TRBJ2-7, the complete variable domain is DTGVSQNPRHKITKRGQNVTFRCDPISEHNRLYWYRQTLGQGPEFLTYFQNEAQLEKSRLLSDRFSAERPKGSFSTLEIQRTEQGDSAMYLCASSSPLGQGLIDEQYFGPGTRLTVT.

This clonotype was seen repeatedly, ten times or more. This rearrangement joins TRBV4-1 to TRBJ2-3, with D tentatively TRBD2 (6 bases). CDR1 and CDR2 from the germline V gene are MGHRA and YSYEKL. The CDR3 loop spans 14 amino acids. V gave up 0 bases and J gave up 5 bases, with 9 bases separating them. CDR3 bases: TGCGCCAGCAGCCAAGAGGGGACTTTAGATACGCAGTATTTT. It specifies CASSQEGTLDTQYF.

This clonotype has at least ten counts. The chain couples TRBV28 to TRBJ2-5; 10 nucleotides align to TRBD2. The CDR3 covers 14 residues. V dropped 8 bases and J dropped 6; count of bases not matched to a gene: 9. CDR1 MDHEN and CDR2 SYDVKM come from the germline V gene. The CDR3 protein is CASSHLAGGKTQYF. In nucleotides, the CDR3 is TGTGCCAGCTCCCATTTAGCGGGAGGAAAGACCCAGTACTTC. Combining the CDR3 with reference TRBV28 and TRBJ2-5 gives the whole variable domain DVKVTQSSRYLVKRTGEKVFLECVQDMDHENMFWYRQDPGLGLRLIYFSYDVKMKEKGDIPEGYSVSREKKERFSLILESASTNQTSMYLCASSHLAGGKTQYFGPGTRLLVL.